Following are 3 T cell receptor beta chains from one sample sequenced in a study of Graves' ophthalmopathy and Graves' hyperthyroidism. Investigators amplified TCR beta CDR3 regions from RNA transcripts. HTBI primers were employed in first-round RT-PCR, then a second-round multiplex PCR followed. Each CDR3 protein is one row after TCRdb ran MiXCR on the multiplex PCR reads. This sample has 400,000 to 500,000 distinct CDR3 sequences, with approximately 21% found just once. Sequencing was done on a sample of peripheral blood. The receptors were gathered from a woman under 30 with stable Graves' hyperthyroidism.

In this sample, this clonotype turned up many times. The rearrangement joins TRBV9 to TRBJ1-2; D not certain. Germline V lookup: CDR1 SGDLS, CDR2 YYNGEE. The V end lost 4 bases, the J end lost 6 bases, and 13 bases lay between the germline ends. This CDR3 has 13 residues. The CDR3 nucleotides read TGTGCCAGCAGCCTCACCCCTGGTAATGGCTACACCTTC. Translated, it gives CASSLTPGNGYTF.

This clonotype was seen ten or more times. The chain recombines TRBV6-5 with TRBJ1-2; the match to TRBD1 covers 9 bases. Germline V gives CDR1 MNHEY, CDR2 SVGAGI. After removal of 4 bases from V and 2 bases from J, the junction contained 5 bases not matched to a gene. The CDR3 length is 15 residues. The CDR3 is CASSSPQGANYGYTF. The CDR3, as DNA: TGTGCCAGCAGTTCCCCACAGGGGGCGAACTATGGCTACACCTTC.

In its sample, this clonotype was seen many times. The J gene is TRBJ2-7, the V gene TRBV6-1; 7 positions match TRBD1. In germline, CDR1 is MNHNS, CDR2 SASEGT. V was clipped by 6 bases and J by 7 bases; unmatched bases: 6. The CDR3 is 12 residues long. CDR3 in DNA: TGTGCCAGCAGCTCGCCAGGGGGTGAGCAGTACTTC. It encodes CASSSPGGEQYF.